The entry below describes one TCR beta chain. A second 7 to 11 cycle PCR used barcoded and J-beta primers. TCRdb reprocessed the 5' RACE reads with MiXCR, giving one entry per CDR3 protein. Of about 640,000 distinct CDR3 sequences in the sample, 58% were seen once. This sample is drawn from a study of blood T cells in healthy people across ages. Total RNA, at least 5.5 micrograms per sample, came from PBMCs. This sequence originates from a man aged 60 to 75 in good health. The sample comprised blood.

The CDR3 loop is CSVGWIREGEQFF. Here the CDR3 DNA reads TGCAGCGTTGGCTGGATAAGAGAGGGTGAGCAGTTCTTC. The chain is built from TRBV29-1 and TRBJ2-1, with D possibly TRBD2 on 5 matching bases. The V end lost 4 bases, the J end lost 9 bases, and 16 bases lay between the germline ends. From germline, CDR1 is SQVTM and CDR2 ANQGSEA. The CDR3 covers 13 residues.